This T cell receptor (beta chain) stems from a study of CD8 T cells in Susac syndrome. Reverse transcription of about 0.45 to 1 ug RNA was performed with random hexamers. MiXCR, applied by TCRdb to the immunoSEQ multiplex PCR reads, yields one record per CDR3 protein. The table has tens of thousands of distinct CDR3 sequences, about 95% seen once; the top ten hold under 0.5%. V lost 5 bases, J lost 5 bases, and 7 bases stayed unmatched. The V gene's germline CDR1 is SGHTA and CDR2 FQGTGA. The length of the CDR3 is 14 residues. The source is a human donor with multiple sclerosis. The genes are TRBV7-3 and TRBJ2-7, with TRBD1 identical over 9 bases. Sample: CD8+ T cells from PBMCs. The CDR3 sequence: CASSPGTGSNEQYF. CDR3 bases: TGTGCCAGCAGCCCCGGGACAGGGAGCAACGAGCAGTACTTC.